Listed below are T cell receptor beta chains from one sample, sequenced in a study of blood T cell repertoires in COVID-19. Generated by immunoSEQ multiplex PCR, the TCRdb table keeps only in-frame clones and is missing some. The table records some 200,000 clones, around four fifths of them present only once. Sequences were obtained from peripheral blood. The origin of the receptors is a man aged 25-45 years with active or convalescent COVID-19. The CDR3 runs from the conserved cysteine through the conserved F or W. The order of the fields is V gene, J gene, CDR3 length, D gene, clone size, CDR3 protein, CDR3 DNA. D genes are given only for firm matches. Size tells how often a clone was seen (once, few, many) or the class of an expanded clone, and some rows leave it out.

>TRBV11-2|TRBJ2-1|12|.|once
CASSLQVYEQFF
TGTGCCAGCAGCTTACAGGTTTATGAGCAGTTCTTC
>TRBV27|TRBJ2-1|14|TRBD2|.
CASSSGGSYNEQFF
TGTGCCAGCAGTTCGGGAGGGTCGTACAATGAGCAGTTCTTC
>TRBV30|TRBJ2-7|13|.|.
CAWMRGIVDEQYF
TGTGCCTGGATGAGAGGGATCGTGGACGAGCAGTACTTC
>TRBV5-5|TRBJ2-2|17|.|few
CASSLEFGQGSTGELFF
TGTGCCAGCAGCTTGGAATTTGGGCAGGGTAGCACCGGGGAGCTGTTTTTT
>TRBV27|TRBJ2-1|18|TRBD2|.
CASSLYPPPSGVYNEQFF
TGTGCCAGCAGTTTATATCCCCCCCCTAGCGGAGTTTACAATGAGCAGTTCTTC
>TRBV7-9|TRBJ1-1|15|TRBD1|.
CASSPTTGANTEAFF
TGTGCCAGCAGCCCTACGACAGGGGCGAACACTGAAGCTTTCTTT
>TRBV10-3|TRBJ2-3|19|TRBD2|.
CAISESLLAGGVSTDTQYF
TGTGCCATCAGTGAGTCCCTGCTAGCGGGGGGGGTCAGCACAGATACGCAGTATTTT
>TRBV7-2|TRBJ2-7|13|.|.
CASSVGTPYEQYF
TGTGCCAGCAGCGTCGGGACTCCCTACGAGCAGTACTTC
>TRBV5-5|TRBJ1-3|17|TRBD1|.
CASSFSLQGATGNTIYF
TGTGCCAGCAGCTTTAGTCTCCAGGGGGCTACTGGAAACACCATATATTTT
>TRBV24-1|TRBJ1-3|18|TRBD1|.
CATIQGDRGHISGNTIYF
TGTGCCACCATACAAGGTGACAGGGGACACATCTCTGGAAACACCATATATTTT
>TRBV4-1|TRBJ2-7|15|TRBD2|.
CASSQDLLGLAGGNF
TGCGCCAGCAGCCAAGATCTGCTGGGACTAGCGGGAGGGAACTTC
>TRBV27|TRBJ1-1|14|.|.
CASSLWGGNTEAFF
TGTGCCAGCAGTTTATGGGGGGGGAACACTGAAGCTTTCTTT
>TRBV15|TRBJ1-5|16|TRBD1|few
CATSGGDRGPGQPQHF
TGTGCCACCAGCGGGGGGGACAGGGGGCCAGGCCAGCCCCAGCATTTT
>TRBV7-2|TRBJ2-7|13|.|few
CASSAGRGYEQYF
TGTGCCAGCAGCGCCGGACGGGGTTACGAGCAGTACTTC
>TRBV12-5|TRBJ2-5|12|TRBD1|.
CASGPQGETQYF
TGTGCTAGTGGACCACAGGGGGAGACCCAGTACTTC
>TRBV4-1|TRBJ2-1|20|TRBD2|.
CASSQTSGGAARGTYNEQFF
TGCGCCAGCAGCCAAACTAGCGGGGGGGCCGCCCGGGGGACCTACAATGAGCAGTTCTTC
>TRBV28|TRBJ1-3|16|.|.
CASSLNREYSGNTIYF
TGTGCCAGCAGTTTGAACAGGGAGTACTCTGGAAACACCATATATTTT
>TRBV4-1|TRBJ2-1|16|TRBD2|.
CASSPGSGGPDNEQFF
TGCGCCAGCAGCCCCGGGAGCGGGGGGCCCGACAATGAGCAGTTCTTC
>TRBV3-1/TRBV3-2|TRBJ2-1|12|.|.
CASSRGLDEQFF
TGTGCCAGCAGCCGTGGACTTGATGAGCAGTTCTTC
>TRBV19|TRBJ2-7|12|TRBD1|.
CASRRGMGEQYF
TGTGCCAGCCGCAGGGGGATGGGCGAGCAGTACTTC
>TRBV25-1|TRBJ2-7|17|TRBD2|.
CASSGGLAGGRSYEQYF
TGTGCCAGCAGTGGGGGACTAGCGGGAGGTCGATCCTACGAGCAGTACTTC
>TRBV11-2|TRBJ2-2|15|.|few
CASSIDARDTGELFF
TGTGCCAGCAGCATTGATGCCAGGGACACCGGGGAGCTGTTTTTT
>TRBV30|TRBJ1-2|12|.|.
CAWRGQGLGYTF
TGTGCCTGGAGAGGGCAGGGGCTCGGCTACACCTTC
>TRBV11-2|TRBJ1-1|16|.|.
CASSLEGAPPNTEAFF
TGTGCCAGCAGCTTAGAGGGGGCGCCACCCAACACTGAAGCTTTCTTT
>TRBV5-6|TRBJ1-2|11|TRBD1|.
CASSLRQGRAF
TGTGCCAGCAGCTTAAGACAGGGGAGGGCCTTC
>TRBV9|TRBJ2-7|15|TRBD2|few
CASSARLAGEYEQYF
TGTGCCAGCAGCGCTAGACTAGCGGGAGAATACGAGCAGTACTTC
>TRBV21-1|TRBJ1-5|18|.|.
CASSKDLADRDSNQPQHF
TGTGCCAGCAGCAAAGACCTGGCGGACAGGGATAGCAATCAGCCCCAGCATTTT
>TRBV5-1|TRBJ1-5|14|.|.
CASSLDSSNQPQHF
TGCGCCAGCAGCTTGGACAGTAGCAATCAGCCCCAGCATTTT
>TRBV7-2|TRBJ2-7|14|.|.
CASSFGQGPYEQYF
TGTGCCAGCAGCTTCGGCCAGGGGCCCTACGAGCAGTACTTC
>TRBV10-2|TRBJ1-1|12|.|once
CASSEWTVEAFF
TGCGCCAGCAGTGAGTGGACAGTTGAAGCTTTCTTT
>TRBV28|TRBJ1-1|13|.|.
CASSVLQGTEAFF
TGTGCCAGCAGTGTCTTACAGGGTACTGAAGCTTTCTTT
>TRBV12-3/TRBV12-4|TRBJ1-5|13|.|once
CASSFEASQPQHF
TGTGCCAGCAGTTTCGAGGCTAGTCAGCCCCAGCATTTT
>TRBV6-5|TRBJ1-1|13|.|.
CASSLARGTEAFF
TGTGCCAGCAGCTTGGCCCGGGGCACTGAAGCTTTCTTT
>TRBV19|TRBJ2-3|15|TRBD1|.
CASSMPGQGADTQYF
TGTGCCAGTAGTATGCCGGGACAGGGGGCAGATACGCAGTATTTT
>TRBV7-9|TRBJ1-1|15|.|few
CASQSGGSLNTEAFF
TGTGCCAGCCAGTCAGGTGGTTCTTTGAACACTGAAGCTTTCTTT
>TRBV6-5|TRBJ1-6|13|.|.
CASRETLGSPLHF
TGTGCCAGCCGGGAGACGTTGGGTTCACCCCTCCACTTT
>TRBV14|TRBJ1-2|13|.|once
CASSQDPGLGYTF
TGTGCCAGCAGCCAAGATCCGGGTCTTGGCTACACCTTC
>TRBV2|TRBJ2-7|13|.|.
CASIGSGSYEQYF
TGTGCCAGTATTGGGTCAGGCTCCTACGAGCAGTACTTC
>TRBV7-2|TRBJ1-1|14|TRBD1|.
CASSYRDRNTEAFF
TGTGCCAGCAGCTACCGGGACAGGAACACTGAAGCTTTCTTT
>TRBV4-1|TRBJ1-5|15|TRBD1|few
CASSQVGDRGQPQHF
TGCGCCAGCAGCCAAGTAGGGGACAGGGGTCAGCCCCAGCATTTT